This TCR beta chain was sequenced during a study of cytomegalovirus exposure and HLA in healthy donors. The PCR contained 60 Vbeta and 13 Jbeta primers. TCRdb keeps only in-frame clones here, not all; method: immunoSEQ multiplex PCR. The sample lists some 180,000 clones, roughly 74% occurring once. V lost 5 bases and J lost 3; bases outside the gene matches: 12. The CDR3 totals 17 residues. Germline CDR1 is MNHEY and CDR2 is SMNVEV (reference sequence). Sequencing was performed on PBMCs. This receptor was taken from a female donor in good health and CMV-seronegative. The J gene is TRBJ2-2, the V gene TRBV27; 7 bases are shared with TRBD1. DNA for the CDR3: TGTGCCAGCAGTCAAATACCCGGGACAGAGTACACCGGGGAGCTGTTTTTT. Translation gives CASSQIPGTEYTGELFF.